The 22 T cell receptor beta chains listed next were all sequenced from one sample in a study of blood T cell repertoires in COVID-19. Assay: immunoSEQ multiplex PCR; the TCRdb copy retains only in-frame clones and omits some. The table includes hundreds of thousands of clones, roughly 90% detected once. Sequencing was done on a sample of PBMCs or T cells enriched from blood (not recorded which). These receptors came from a woman aged 18 to 35 who had been exposed to COVID-19.

This sequence joins TRBV6-1 and TRBJ2-1; D might be TRBD1 (5 bases). Germline CDR1 is MNHNS and CDR2 is SASEGT. The CDR3 covers 13 residues. Trimming took 3 bases from V and 10 from J, leaving 13 bases between them. CDR3 nucleotide sequence: TGTGCCAGCAGTGATCAGGGCAACCAGGAGCAGTTCTTC. It yields the protein CASSDQGNQEQFF.

The rearrangement uses TRBV5-8 and TRBJ2-3, with 7 bases aligning to TRBD1. The CDR3 loop spans 16 amino acids. The germline gives CDR1 SGHTS, CDR2 YDEGEE. V shed 4 bases, J shed 2 bases, and the junction held 10 bases outside the gene matches. This CDR3 reads CASSIGTAGFTDTQYF. The CDR3 DNA follows: TGTGCCAGCAGCATTGGGACAGCTGGTTTCACAGATACGCAGTATTTT.

This clone was detected only once. This rearrangement joins TRBV3-1 (or the pseudogene TRBV3-2) to TRBJ2-5, with D tentatively TRBD2 (6 bases). Trimming removed 2 bases at V and 10 bases at J, with 14 bases between. The length of the CDR3 is 13 residues. CDR1 and CDR2 from the germline V gene are LGHDT and YNNKEL (reference sequence). The CDR3 DNA follows: TGTGCCAGCAGCCAAAGCCCCGGGGAGGACCAGTACTTC. This translates into CASSQSPGEDQYF.

The rearrangement links TRBV7-2 to TRBJ1-1; D is undetermined. The CDR3 contains 14 residues. The germline CDR1 and CDR2 sequences are SGHTA and FQGNSA. V was clipped by 1 base and J by 0 bases, with 6 bases between them. The CDR3 region has the DNA TGTGCCAGCAGCTTAGTAGTATTGAACACTGAAGCTTTCTTT. Translating gives CASSLVVLNTEAFF.

The J gene is TRBJ2-7, the V gene TRBV12-3 or TRBV12-4, with D possibly being TRBD1 (5 bases). V gave up 4 bases and J gave up 6 bases, with 10 bases separating them. The CDR3 is made up of 12 amino acids. The CDR3 DNA is TGTGCCAGCAGTTCCCAGGGATTCGAGCAGTACTTC. As protein: CASSSQGFEQYF.

This chain links TRBV7-2 with TRBJ2-3; 10 bases line up with TRBD2. Germline V gene sequence: CDR1 SGHTA, CDR2 FQGNSA. The CDR3 is made up of 17 amino acids. The V gene end was trimmed by 1 base and the J gene end by 2 bases; junction bases not matched to a gene: 6. The CDR3 here is CASSLVASGGLTDTQYF. The CDR3 bases are TGTGCCAGCAGCTTAGTGGCTAGCGGGGGCCTCACAGATACGCAGTATTTT.

V gene TRBV13 combines with J gene TRBJ1-2; weak D call: TRBD1 (5 bases). Looked up from germline, CDR1 is PRHDT and CDR2 is FYEKMQ (reference sequence). Trimming shortened V by 0 bases and J by 3 bases, and 5 bases separated the two germline ends. This CDR3 is built from 13 residues. CDR3 bases: TGTGCCAGCAGCTTAGGACAGGACTATGGCTACACCTTC. It specifies CASSLGQDYGYTF.

The J gene is TRBJ2-3, the V gene TRBV28; 8 nucleotides agree with TRBD2. This CDR3 has 16 residues. CDR1 and CDR2 (germline): MDHEN, SYDVKM. The J segment lost 4 bases and the V segment lost 6 bases, leaving 12 bases of the junction unmatched. The CDR3 sequence is CASSSAVSGRADTQYF. CDR3 in DNA: TGTGCCAGCAGCTCCGCAGTCAGCGGGAGAGCAGATACGCAGTATTTT.

The chain links TRBV28 to TRBJ2-1, with TRBD2 matching 7 bases. V was clipped by 2 bases and J by 5 bases; unmatched bases: 12. This CDR3 is 17 amino acids long. Germline-derived CDR1 and CDR2 are MDHEN and SYDVKM. The CDR3 sequence: CASSLTRDYSLDNEQFF. The CDR3 DNA reads as TGTGCCAGCAGTTTAACCCGGGACTACTCCCTCGACAATGAGCAGTTCTTC.

The chain uses TRBV11-2 and TRBJ1-2; D remains unclear. The CDR3 is made up of 13 amino acids. Trimming removed 1 base from V and 8 bases from J, with 11 bases in between. The germline CDR1 and CDR2 sequences are SGHAT and FQNNGV. CDR3 bases: TGTGCCAGCAGCTTAGGTGGTGGGAGAGGCTACACCTTC. The encoded protein is CASSLGGGRGYTF.

The J gene is TRBJ2-1, the V gene TRBV7-2, with 7 bases fitting TRBD2. Germline V gene data show CDR1 as SGHTA and CDR2 as FQGNSA. Trimming took 1 base from V and 7 from J; bases not matched to a gene: 13. The CDR3 covers 17 residues. CDR3 DNA: TGTGCCAGCAGCTTAGGGGCGGGAGTGGTAGGTCAGAATGAGCAGTTCTTC. Protein product: CASSLGAGVVGQNEQFF.

CDR3 residues: CASSLVGQGYNEQFF. For the CDR3, the DNA is TGTGCCAGCAGCTTGGTTGGGCAGGGTTACAATGAGCAGTTCTTC. The V call is TRBV5-4, the J call TRBJ2-1, with D possibly TRBD1 on 5 matching bases. Per germline, CDR1 SGHNT and CDR2 YYREEE (reference sequence). The CDR3 contains 15 residues. V was shortened by 0 bases and J by 4 bases, with 11 bases between the two germline ends.

This chain uses TRBV7-9 with TRBJ1-6, with TRBD1 identical over 7 bases. V gave up 6 bases and J gave up 7 bases; unmatched junction bases: 6. Germline values: CDR1 SEHNR, CDR2 FQNEAQ (reference sequence). This CDR3 contains 14 residues. This CDR3 is CASRATGENSPLHF. The CDR3 coding sequence is TGTGCCAGCAGGGCTACAGGGGAAAATTCACCCCTCCACTTT.

The chain links TRBV27 to TRBJ1-1; tentatively, D is TRBD1 (6 bases). Trimming pared 6 bases from V and 0 bases from J, leaving 17 bases between. This CDR3 is built from 16 residues. CDR1 and CDR2 from the germline V gene are MNHEY and SMNVEV (reference sequence). CDR3 nucleotide sequence: TGTGCCAGCAGCCCAGACAGGCCCGTAATGAACACTGAAGCTTTCTTT. This encodes CASSPDRPVMNTEAFF.

This clone was observed a few times. The V gene is TRBV21-1, the J gene TRBJ1-1; TRBD1, the table's D call, was not compared with the DNA. TRBV21-1 is a pseudogene locus. The CDR3 has 19 residues. For the CDR3, the DNA is TGTGCCAGCAGCAAAGGAACTACAGGACGCCTAACCATGAACACTGAAGCTTTCTTT. This codes for CASSKGTTGRLTMNTEAFF.

Written as DNA, the CDR3 is TGCGCCAGCACAACTACCGGGACAGAAAATTCACCCCTCCACTTT. This translates into CASTTTGTENSPLHF. This chain uses TRBV10-2 with TRBJ1-6; 7 positions match TRBD1. The germline gives CDR1 WSHSY, CDR2 SAAADI. The trim removed 7 bases at V and 7 bases at J, leaving 10 bases unmatched. The CDR3 length is 15 residues.

The genes are TRBV7-6 and TRBJ1-2; D unresolved. Between the trimmed V and J ends, which lost 4 bases and 0 bases, there was a span of 12 bases. Germline V gene lookup returns CDR1 SGHVS and CDR2 FNYEAQ. The CDR3 sequence is 15 residues long. The CDR3 DNA reads TGTGCCAGCAGCTACCCAGGTTTCTCTAACTATGGCTACACCTTC. This codes for CASSYPGFSNYGYTF.

The V call is TRBV5-4, the J call TRBJ2-7, with D possibly matching TRBD2 (5 bases). The CDR3 totals 12 residues. Germline-derived CDR1 and CDR2 are SGHNT and YYREEE (reference sequence). Trimming stripped 3 bases from V and 12 bases from J, with 16 bases between. The CDR3 DNA follows: TGTGCCAGCAGCTCCCGGGAAGACGTTGCGTACTTC. This codes for CASSSREDVAYF.

This clone was found a few times. The CDR3 nucleotides are TGTGCCAGTAGTATAACCGGGGATGCCTACGAGCAGTACTTC. This sequence encodes CASSITGDAYEQYF. V usage is TRBV19 and J usage is TRBJ2-7, with D maybe TRBD2 (5 bases). CDR3 length: 14 residues. V was shortened by 2 bases and J by 2 bases, with 10 bases between the two germline ends. Germline CDR1 LNHDA, CDR2 SQIVND (reference sequence).

The rearrangement links TRBV19 to TRBJ2-3; the match to TRBD1 covers 9 bases. The J segment lost 7 bases and the V segment lost 5 bases, leaving 13 bases of the junction unmatched. Germline assignment: CDR1 LNHDA and CDR2 SQIVND (reference sequence). CDR3 length equals 16 residues. The CDR3: CASSLLAGQGRNTQYF. CDR3 bases: TGTGCCAGTAGTCTTCTTGCGGGACAGGGTCGGAATACGCAGTATTTT.

This sequence joins TRBV7-9 and TRBJ2-5, with TRBD1 as a possible D gene (5 bases). Looked up from germline, CDR1 is SEHNR and CDR2 is FQNEAQ (reference sequence). The CDR3 has 17 residues. V was cut by 3 bases and J by 1 base, with 18 bases left in between. The DNA of the CDR3 is TGTGCCAGCAGCTTCCCGATGGCAGGGTACGTCCAAGAGACCCAGTACTTC. Amino acid sequence: CASSFPMAGYVQETQYF.

This chain joins TRBV6-5 and TRBJ2-7; D is possibly TRBD2 (6 bases). Trimming cost V 6 bases and J 3 bases, with 18 bases left between them. The CDR3 has 15 amino acids. CDR1 is MNHEY, CDR2 SVGAGI, per germline. The CDR3 region has the DNA TGTGCCAGCAGCCCCCGGGGGTCAGGGTTCTACGAGCAGTACTTC. Its protein product is CASSPRGSGFYEQYF.